These 24 T cell receptor beta chains share one sample of origin, sequenced in a study of blood T cell repertoires in COVID-19. Only in-frame clones appear in the TCRdb table, and some are missing; sequencing was by immunoSEQ multiplex PCR. The data show around 97,000 clones, with roughly 87% seen just once and more than 5.5% held by the top ten. Sequenced sample: peripheral blood. The receptors derive from a human donor in a cohort sampled during active COVID-19.

The rearrangement joins TRBV28 to TRBJ2-5; 8 bases fit TRBD2. Looked up from germline, CDR1 is MDHEN and CDR2 is SYDVKM. V shed 1 base and J 1 base; nucleotides not matched to a gene: 2. The CDR3 length is 15 residues. CDR3 sequence (DNA): TGTGCCAGCAGTTTATTAGCGGGGATCCAAGAGACCCAGTACTTC. It encodes CASSLLAGIQETQYF.

This chain connects TRBV19 to TRBJ1-5; possibly TRBD1 for D (6 bases). The V gene's germline CDR1 is LNHDA and CDR2 SQIVND (reference sequence). V was trimmed by 7 bases and J by 7 bases, leaving 23 bases between them. The CDR3 has 16 amino acids. CDR3 nucleotide sequence: TGTGCCAGTAACCCCTCCGTCGGCAGGGGTGGCCAGCCCCAGCATTTT. It encodes CASNPSVGRGGQPQHF.

The V gene is TRBV5-6, the J gene TRBJ2-1, with D hard to call. Germline V CDR1 and CDR2: SGHDT, YYEEEE. The CDR3 has 16 residues. V was pared by 2 bases and J by 0 bases, with 12 bases between. As DNA, the CDR3 is TGTGCCAGCAGCTTTCTCGATGAGGTCTCCTACAATGAGCAGTTCTTC. Translated: CASSFLDEVSYNEQFF.

The rearrangement uses TRBV7-9 and TRBJ1-6; D gene ambiguous. Germline CDR1 SEHNR, CDR2 FQNEAQ (reference sequence). V lost 0 bases and J 10 bases, leaving 13 bases between the germline ends. The CDR3 has 15 residues. CDR3 sequence reads: CASSLAGVLTSPLHF. In DNA, the CDR3 is TGTGCCAGCAGCTTAGCAGGAGTTCTCACGTCACCCCTCCACTTT.

V usage is TRBV6-5 and J usage is TRBJ1-6, with TRBD1 matching 7 bases. The V segment lost 6 bases and the J segment 6 bases; nucleotides outside the gene matches: 8. CDR3 length: 15 amino acids. Germline V CDR1 and CDR2: MNHEY, SVGAGI. The CDR3: CASSVGTVPNSPLHF. DNA for the CDR3: TGTGCCAGCAGCGTTGGGACAGTTCCTAATTCACCCCTCCACTTT.

The table lists this clone with a count of one. The gene calls are TRBV28 and TRBJ2-5; 10 nucleotides match TRBD2. Germline-derived CDR1 and CDR2 are MDHEN and SYDVKM. CDR3 length equals 15 residues. Trimming took 7 bases from V and 2 from J; bases not matched to a gene: 7. The CDR3 nucleotides are TGTGCCAGCACCCCGGGACTAGCGCTACAAGAGACCCAGTACTTC. This sequence encodes CASTPGLALQETQYF.

This clone appeared a single time. This chain joins TRBV27 and TRBJ1-1; 9 positions match TRBD1. The CDR3 sequence is 15 residues long. CDR1 and CDR2 (germline): MNHEY, SMNVEV (reference sequence). Trimming took 5 bases from V and 4 from J; bases not matched to a gene: 8. The CDR3 reads CASSPRQGGGTEAFF. The CDR3 nucleotides read TGTGCCAGCAGTCCGAGACAGGGGGGGGGCACTGAAGCTTTCTTT.

This clone has more than one count but fewer than ten. V usage is TRBV7-7 and J usage is TRBJ1-6; TRBD1 matches 7 bases. This CDR3 comprises 14 residues. The V gene's germline CDR1 is SSHAT and CDR2 FNYEAQ (reference sequence). V gave up 7 bases and J gave up 13 bases; unmatched junction bases: 13. The CDR3 loop reads CASKNWTGPLPLHF. The CDR3 DNA sequence: TGTGCCAGCAAAAATTGGACAGGCCCCCTCCCCCTCCACTTT.

This chain joins TRBV5-1 and TRBJ1-6; no clear D gene. Trimming cost V 4 bases and J 4 bases, with 12 bases left between them. The CDR3 length is 15 residues. Germline V gene sequence: CDR1 SGHRS, CDR2 YFSETQ. The CDR3 here is CASSPEGDYNSPLHF. The CDR3 DNA sequence: TGCGCCAGCAGCCCGGAGGGTGATTATAATTCACCCCTCCACTTT.

V gene TRBV2 combines with J gene TRBJ2-1, with 9 positions matching TRBD2. This CDR3 contains 15 residues. The germline V gene has CDR1 SNHLY and CDR2 FYNNEI. J lost 5 bases, V lost 4 bases, and 6 bases had no gene match. CDR3 sequence (DNA): TGTGCCAGCAGTGCGGGAGCGGGGGGAGACAATGAGCAGTTCTTC. This sequence encodes CASSAGAGGDNEQFF.

The chain links TRBV15 to TRBJ2-2, with 7 bases lining up with TRBD1. V was clipped by 2 bases and J by 5 bases; unmatched bases: 8. Germline V gene lookup returns CDR1 LNHNV and CDR2 YYDKDF (reference sequence). The CDR3 length is 16 residues. The CDR3 loop is CATSRTTDRVTGELFF. The CDR3 DNA follows: TGTGCCACCAGCAGAACTACAGACAGGGTTACCGGGGAGCTGTTTTTT.

The chain couples TRBV21-1 to TRBJ2-7; the D call in the table, TRBD2, was not verified against the DNA. TRBV21-1 is termed a pseudogene. The CDR3 is made up of 14 amino acids. The CDR3: CASTPTGSSYEQYF. CDR3 bases: TGTGCCAGCACCCCGACTGGGAGCTCCTACGAGCAGTACTTC.

The chain combines TRBV28 with TRBJ2-5; 10 bases agree with TRBD1. This CDR3 has 16 amino acids. Trimming removed 5 bases from V and 5 bases from J; junction bases left unmatched: 11. Germline V gives CDR1 MDHEN, CDR2 SYDVKM. CDR3 bases: TGTGCCAGCAGTGCTAGTCCGGGACAGGGGTTTGAGACCCAGTACTTC. Protein sequence: CASSASPGQGFETQYF.

The chain recombines TRBV30 with TRBJ2-1; 10 positions agree with TRBD1. The CDR3 is 15 residues long. V was pared by 2 bases and J by 3 bases, with 4 bases of the junction left unmatched. Looked up from germline, CDR1 is GTSNPN and CDR2 is SVGIG (reference sequence). The CDR3 nucleotides are TGTGCCTGGAGTTTGTGGGACAGGGGCTACAATGAGCAGTTCTTC. Translation: CAWSLWDRGYNEQFF.

V and J are TRBV28 and TRBJ1-2; D is possibly TRBD1 (6 bases). Trimming cost V 3 bases and J 2 bases, with 22 bases left between them. The CDR3 extends over 18 amino acids. The germline gives CDR1 MDHEN, CDR2 SYDVKM. The CDR3 nucleotides read TGTGCCAGCAGTTTTCACCGGGACAAGGGGCTCGGGAACTATGGCTACACCTTC. It encodes CASSFHRDKGLGNYGYTF.

This clone came up a few times. This chain joins TRBV2 and TRBJ1-5, with a weak D call TRBD1 (6 bases). Germline V gene lookup returns CDR1 SNHLY and CDR2 FYNNEI. This CDR3 has 13 amino acids. Trimming took 5 bases from V and 5 from J, leaving 10 bases between them. CDR3: CASSSQGDQPQHF. CDR3 bases: TGTGCCAGCAGTTCACAGGGTGATCAGCCCCAGCATTTT.

V gene TRBV5-4 combines with J gene TRBJ2-1; the match to TRBD2 covers 11 bases. V was pared by 3 bases and J by 5 bases, with 13 bases of the junction left unmatched. CDR1 is SGHNT and CDR2 is YYREEE in the germline V gene (reference sequence). The CDR3 has 18 residues. CDR3 coding DNA: TGTGCCAGCAGCTCCCAAGGGGCCCTACTAGCGGGAGACAATGAGCAGTTCTTC. Translating it yields CASSSQGALLAGDNEQFF.

The V gene is TRBV9, the J gene TRBJ1-5; the match to TRBD1 covers 7 bases. J lost 7 bases, V lost 3 bases, and 7 bases had no gene match. CDR1 and CDR2 (germline): SGDLS, YYNGEE. This CDR3 is built from 14 residues. CDR3 nucleotide sequence: TGTGCCAGCAGCGCGACAGGGTCGGGGCAGCCCCAGCATTTT. As protein: CASSATGSGQPQHF. The full variable domain, rest sourced from reference TRBV9 and TRBJ1-5, is DSGVTQTPKHLITATGQRVTLRCSPRSGDLSVYWYQQSLDQGLQFLIQYYNGEERAKGNILERFSAQQFPDLHSELNLSSLELGDSALYFCASSATGSGQPQHFGDGTRLSIL.

In its sample, this clone was seen once. The DNA for the CDR3 is TGTGCCAGCAGCTTGAGTCGGGAGGATACGCAGTATTTT. Residues: CASSLSREDTQYF. The V call is TRBV5-4, the J call TRBJ2-3, with D tentatively TRBD2 (6 bases). The V end lost 1 base, the J end lost 6 bases, and 9 bases lay between the germline ends. The CDR3 has 13 residues. Looked up from germline, CDR1 is SGHNT and CDR2 is YYREEE (reference sequence).

The chain links TRBV28 to TRBJ2-7, with D possibly TRBD1 on 6 matching bases. Trimming shortened V by 4 bases and J by 7 bases, and 14 bases separated the two germline ends. The CDR3 is made up of 13 amino acids. Germline CDR1 reads MDHEN; CDR2 reads SYDVKM. CDR3 in amino acids: CASSYRQDQEQYF. CDR3 coding DNA: TGTGCCAGCAGTTACCGACAGGACCAGGAGCAGTACTTC.

This clone was observed a single time. The chain joins TRBV2 to TRBJ1-6; D perhaps matches TRBD1 (6 bases). Germline-derived CDR1 and CDR2 are SNHLY and FYNNEI. V shed 6 bases and J shed 6 bases, with 18 bases lying between them. This CDR3 has 16 amino acids. CDR3 in amino acids: CASSEGGLRSNSPLHF. The DNA for the CDR3 is TGTGCCAGCAGCGAGGGGGGGCTGAGGTCTAATTCACCCCTCCACTTT.

The CDR3 is CATSDFSLTGELFF. In DNA, the CDR3 is TGTGCCACCAGTGATTTTTCCCTCACCGGGGAGCTGTTTTTT. V usage is TRBV24-1 and J usage is TRBJ2-2; no clear D. CDR3 length: 14 amino acids. V dropped 1 base and J dropped 4 bases, with 6 bases sitting between them. Germline V gene sequence: CDR1 KGHDR, CDR2 SFDVKD.

The chain carries TRBV7-9 and TRBJ2-3, with a tentative D call TRBD1 (5 bases). The CDR3 totals 14 residues. Germline assignment: CDR1 SEHNR and CDR2 FQNEAQ (reference sequence). V was trimmed by 5 bases and J by 8 bases, leaving 17 bases between them. For the CDR3, the DNA is TGTGCCAGCAGCGCCGCCTCGGACATTCCTACGCAGTATTTT. Protein product: CASSAASDIPTQYF.

This clone was seen once. J is TRBJ1-5 and V is TRBV19; 9 bases fit TRBD1. Germline CDR1 LNHDA, CDR2 SQIVND (reference sequence). With 7 bases clipped from V and 2 bases from J, the junction kept 6 bases outside the gene matches. This CDR3 comprises 15 residues. The CDR3, as DNA: TGTGCCAGTACTATGGGACAGGGCGGCAATCAGCCCCAGCATTTT. This encodes CASTMGQGGNQPQHF.